This T cell receptor beta chain stems from a study of CD8 T cells in Susac syndrome. While CD8+ and CD4+ T cells were isolated negatively, TEMRA cells were enriched by FACS. In its sample, this clonotype was seen once. Its antigen is not known. Germline assignment: CDR1 LGHDT and CDR2 YNNKEL (reference sequence). The V gene end was trimmed by 3 bases and the J gene end by 3 bases; junction bases not matched to a gene: 12. This CDR3 has 18 amino acids. Random hexamers were used to reverse transcribe an amount of roughly 0.5 to 1 ug RNA. Amplification of TCR beta CDR3 used immunoSEQ multiplex PCR across 54 Vbeta and 13 Jbeta. TCRdb processed the immunoSEQ multiplex PCR reads anew with MiXCR; each CDR3 protein has one entry. The sample consists of roughly 130,000 distinct CDR3 sequences, 90% to 95% of them appearing once. Overall study results and limits: Regarding the TCR sequencing and HLA analysis, the study admitted that a relatively small number of individuals were involved.

This clonotype originated in a human donor in good health. Sequencing input: CD4+ T cells from PBMCs. The chain employs TRBV3-1 and TRBJ1-5; 9 bases are a match to TRBD1. CDR3: CASSHPTNRGRNNQPQHF. The CDR3 nucleotides read TGTGCCAGCAGCCATCCCACAAACAGGGGGCGGAACAATCAGCCCCAGCATTTT.